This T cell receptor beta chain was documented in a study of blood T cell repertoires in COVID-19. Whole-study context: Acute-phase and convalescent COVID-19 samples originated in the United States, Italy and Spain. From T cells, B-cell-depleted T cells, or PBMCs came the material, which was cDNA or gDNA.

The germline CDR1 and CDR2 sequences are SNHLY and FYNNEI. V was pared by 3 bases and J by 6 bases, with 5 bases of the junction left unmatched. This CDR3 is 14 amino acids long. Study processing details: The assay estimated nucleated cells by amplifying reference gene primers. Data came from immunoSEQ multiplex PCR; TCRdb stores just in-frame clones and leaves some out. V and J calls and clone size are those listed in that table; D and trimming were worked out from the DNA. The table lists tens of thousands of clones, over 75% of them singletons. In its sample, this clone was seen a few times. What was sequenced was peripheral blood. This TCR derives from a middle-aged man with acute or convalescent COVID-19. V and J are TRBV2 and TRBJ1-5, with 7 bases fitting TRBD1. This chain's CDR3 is CASSDKAGGQPQHF. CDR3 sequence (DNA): TGTGCCAGCAGTGATAAGGCAGGGGGTCAGCCCCAGCATTTT.